Below, 10 T cell receptor beta chains from the same sample are listed, as sequenced in a study of blood T cell repertoires in COVID-19. The assay was immunoSEQ multiplex PCR, and TCRdb's table has in-frame clones only and misses some. The repertoire holds approximately 58,000 clones, 77% seen once, with around two fifths in the top ten. Sequenced: peripheral blood. The receptors were gathered from a man between 65 and 80 years old with active or convalescent COVID-19.

In its sample, this clone was seen once. This chain links TRBV11-2 with TRBJ2-3, with TRBD2 matching 8 bases. CDR3 size: 16 residues. The germline V gene encodes CDR1 SGHAT and CDR2 FQNNGV. J lost 4 bases, V lost 1 base, and 7 bases had no gene match. CDR3 in DNA: TGTGCCAGCAGCTTAGTGGGTAGCGGGATTTCAGATACGCAGTATTTT. Translated: CASSLVGSGISDTQYF.

The J gene is TRBJ2-5, the V gene TRBV10-2, with 7 bases fitting TRBD1. V trimming: 3 bases; J trimming: 5 bases; junction bases outside the gene matches: 6. The CDR3 contains 14 residues. The germline V gene encodes CDR1 WSHSY and CDR2 SAAADI. The chain's CDR3 is CASSDHDRDETQYF. CDR3 in DNA: TGCGCCAGCAGTGACCACGACAGGGACGAGACCCAGTACTTC.

The rearrangement joins TRBV13 to TRBJ2-7; D may be TRBD1 (5 bases). Germline CDR1 and CDR2: PRHDT and FYEKMQ (reference sequence). The CDR3 extends over 11 amino acids. Trimming cost V 2 bases and J 8 bases, with 7 bases left between them. In DNA, the CDR3 is TGTGCCAGCAGCTTAAGGGGTAAGCAGTACTTC. Protein product: CASSLRGKQYF.

Here the CDR3 reads CASCQGSSYNEQFF. CDR3 in DNA: TGTGCCAGCTGCCAGGGGAGCTCCTACAATGAGCAGTTCTTC. The chain couples TRBV6-5 to TRBJ2-1; D may be TRBD1 (6 bases). The V gene's germline CDR1 is MNHEY and CDR2 SVGAGI. Trimming removed 8 bases from V and 0 bases from J, with 11 bases in between. CDR3 length equals 14 residues.

The table lists this clone with a count of one. The genes are TRBV14 and TRBJ2-3; 8 bases map to TRBD1. Unmatched junction bases numbered 5, after V lost 4 bases and J lost 2 bases. CDR1 is SGHDN, CDR2 FVKESK, per germline. CDR3 length equals 15 residues. The CDR3 DNA is TGTGCCAGCAGCCCGGACAGGGCAAACACAGATACGCAGTATTTT. The encoded protein is CASSPDRANTDTQYF.

V and J are TRBV2 and TRBJ1-1; 8 bases map to TRBD1. Germline loops: CDR1 SNHLY, CDR2 FYNNEI. The trim removed 6 bases at V and 0 bases at J, leaving 6 bases unmatched. The CDR3 runs to 15 residues. Written as DNA, the CDR3 is TGTGCCAGCAGGCCCCAGGGGGCCGTGAACACTGAAGCTTTCTTT. Translating gives CASRPQGAVNTEAFF.

V and J are TRBV7-9 and TRBJ1-1; 9 bases fit TRBD1. Germline trimming cut 5 bases from V and 1 base from J; bases unmatched to any gene: 2. The CDR3 sequence is 14 residues long. Germline V gene sequence: CDR1 SEHNR, CDR2 FQNEAQ (reference sequence). The CDR3 DNA reads as TGTGCCAGCAGCGGGACAGGGACGAACACTGAAGCTTTCTTT. This translates into CASSGTGTNTEAFF.

This sequence joins TRBV19 and TRBJ1-4, with D unclear. V lost 3 bases and J lost 2, with 4 bases in between. CDR1 and CDR2 from the germline V gene are LNHDA and SQIVND (reference sequence). There are 13 residues in the CDR3. In DNA, the CDR3 is TGTGCCAGTAGTATGTCTACTAATGAAAAACTGTTTTTT. Protein: CASSMSTNEKLFF.

The chain joins TRBV5-4 to TRBJ1-2; 10 bases align to TRBD1. The CDR3 has 16 residues. Looked up from germline, CDR1 is SGHNT and CDR2 is YYREEE (reference sequence). Trimming at V came to 7 bases and at J to 5 bases, leaving 14 bases not matched to a gene. CDR3: CASLPTVDRGLYGYTF. In DNA, the CDR3 is TGTGCCAGCCTCCCGACCGTTGACAGGGGGCTATATGGCTACACCTTC. The whole variable domain, remainder taken from reference TRBV5-4 and TRBJ1-2, is ETGVTQSPTHLIKTRGQQVTLRCSSQSGHNTVSWYQQALGQGPQFIFQYYREEENGRGNFPPRFSGLQFPNYSSELNVNALELDDSALYLCASLPTVDRGLYGYTFGSGTRLTVV.

The J gene is TRBJ1-2, the V gene TRBV19; D uncertain. The germline gives CDR1 LNHDA, CDR2 SQIVND (reference sequence). This CDR3 region has 13 residues. V was pared by 5 bases and J by 8 bases, with 15 bases between. The CDR3 region is CASSPAGIRGYTF. The CDR3 nucleotides are TGTGCCAGTAGTCCCGCGGGTATACGCGGCTACACCTTC.